The 32 T cell receptor beta chains below all came from one sample that was sequenced in a study of blood T cell repertoires in COVID-19. The method was immunoSEQ multiplex PCR; TCRdb's version includes in-frame clones alone and lacks a portion of them. This table has roughly 91,000 clones, over 60% appearing once. The sample taken for sequencing was peripheral blood. Receptors were obtained from a man aged 65 to 85 with acute or convalescent COVID-19.

The CDR3 is CASSQDSTSGQETQYF. The CDR3 bases are TGCGCCAGCAGCCAAGATTCAACTAGCGGGCAAGAGACCCAGTACTTC. This chain joins TRBV4-1 and TRBJ2-5; 9 nucleotides line up with TRBD2. Trimming cost V 0 bases and J 2 bases; bases outside gene matches: 4. Germline lookup yields CDR1 MGHRA and CDR2 YSYEKL. This CDR3 spans 16 amino acids.

This clone appeared many times. The genes are TRBV11-2 and TRBJ1-6; D is perhaps TRBD1 (6 bases). Germline CDR1 SGHAT, CDR2 FQNNGV. The CDR3 runs to 15 residues. Trimming pared 3 bases from V and 7 bases from J, leaving 13 bases between. CDR3 sequence: CASSFQDRRNSPLHF. The CDR3 DNA follows: TGTGCCAGCAGCTTCCAGGACAGAAGGAATTCACCCCTCCACTTT.

V gene TRBV10-3 combines with J gene TRBJ1-4; 9 positions agree with TRBD1. The V gene's germline CDR1 is ENHRY and CDR2 SYGVKD. Trimming took 5 bases from V and 4 from J; bases not matched to a gene: 2. This CDR3 is 14 amino acids long. The CDR3: CAISWDRDNEKLFF. CDR3 DNA: TGTGCCATCAGTTGGGACAGGGATAATGAAAAACTGTTTTTT.

This clone was found a few times. The rearrangement uses TRBV28 and TRBJ1-1; no clear D gene. With 4 bases removed from V and 4 bases from J, the gap between germline ends came to 4 bases. In germline, CDR1 is MDHEN, CDR2 SYDVKM. The CDR3 extends over 11 amino acids. This chain's CDR3 is CASSSITEAFF. The CDR3 DNA reads as TGTGCCAGCAGTTCAATCACTGAAGCTTTCTTT.

The chain links TRBV18 to TRBJ2-5, with 7 positions matching TRBD1. The V segment lost 6 bases and the J segment 2 bases; nucleotides outside the gene matches: 6. The CDR3 sequence is 14 residues long. Germline V gene sequence: CDR1 KGHSH, CDR2 LQKENI. CDR3 nucleotide sequence: TGTGCCAGCTCCCCTGGGACAGTACAAGAGACCCAGTACTTC. Translating gives CASSPGTVQETQYF.

The rearrangement links TRBV19 to TRBJ2-3; perhaps TRBD1 as D (6 bases). This CDR3 has 13 amino acids. V lost 11 bases and J 0 bases, leaving 12 bases between the germline ends. CDR1 LNHDA and CDR2 SQIVND come from the germline V gene (reference sequence). The CDR3 here is CASRTASTDTQYF. As DNA, the CDR3 is TGTGCCTCTCGGACAGCGAGCACAGATACGCAGTATTTT. Full variable domain (remainder filled in from reference TRBV19 and TRBJ2-3): DGGITQSPKYLFRKEGQNVTLSCEQNLNHDAMYWYRQDPGQGLRLIYYSQIVNDFQKGDIAEGYSVSREKKESFPLTVTSAQKNPTAFYLCASRTASTDTQYFGPGTRLTVL.

This chain uses TRBV10-3 with TRBJ1-2; tentatively, D is TRBD1 (5 bases). The germline CDR1 and CDR2 sequences are ENHRY and SYGVKD. V gave up 0 bases and J gave up 4 bases, with 9 bases separating them. This CDR3 is built from 14 residues. CDR3 coding DNA: TGTGCCATCAGTGAGTCGAACGGGGGCTATGGCTACACCTTC. Residues: CAISESNGGYGYTF.

The chain joins TRBV29-1 to TRBJ1-2; 7 nucleotides align to TRBD1. The germline V gene encodes CDR1 SQVTM and CDR2 ANQGSEA. The CDR3 runs to 12 residues. The trim removed 3 bases at V and 4 bases at J, leaving 2 bases unmatched. The CDR3: CSVEKGAYGYTF. The CDR3 region has the DNA TGCAGCGTTGAGAAGGGGGCCTATGGCTACACCTTC. Together with reference TRBV29-1 and TRBJ1-2, the CDR3 gives the full variable domain: SAVISQKPSRDICQRGTSLTIQCQVDSQVTMMFWYRQQPGQSLTLIATANQGSEATYESGFVIDKFPISRPNLTFSTLTVSNMSPEDSSIYLCSVEKGAYGYTFGSGTRLTVV.

This chain links TRBV28 with TRBJ2-1; perhaps TRBD2 as D (5 bases). The CDR3 has 17 residues. V was pared by 2 bases and J by 1 base, with 15 bases between. The germline V gene encodes CDR1 MDHEN and CDR2 SYDVKM. The CDR3 DNA follows: TGTGCCAGCAGTTTAGGAGGTGGGATAGGGTCCTACAATGAGCAGTTCTTC. It translates to CASSLGGGIGSYNEQFF.

The chain joins TRBV5-1 to TRBJ1-4, with D unclear. The CDR3 length is 15 residues. Trimming removed 0 bases from V and 7 bases from J, with 13 bases in between. Germline CDR1 is SGHRS and CDR2 is YFSETQ. The CDR3 sequence is CASSLEGGWSEKLFF. For the CDR3, the DNA is TGCGCCAGCAGCTTGGAAGGAGGGTGGAGTGAAAAACTGTTTTTT.

Written as DNA, the CDR3 is TGCGCCAGCAGCCTTTCATGGGGGGACCAAGAGACCCAGTACTTC. Translating gives CASSLSWGDQETQYF. This sequence joins TRBV5-1 and TRBJ2-5; D might be TRBD2 (6 bases). The length of the CDR3 is 15 residues. V was pared by 4 bases and J by 0 bases, with 13 bases between. CDR1 and CDR2 (germline): SGHRS, YFSETQ.

This chain joins TRBV5-1 and TRBJ2-1; 8 bases map to TRBD1. V lost 4 bases and J lost 3; bases outside the gene matches: 9. This CDR3 region has 16 residues. Germline V gives CDR1 SGHRS, CDR2 YFSETQ. The CDR3 loop is CASSLPGTGLYNEQFF. Written as DNA, the CDR3 is TGCGCCAGCAGCCTCCCCGGGACAGGACTCTACAATGAGCAGTTCTTC. Drawing the rest from reference TRBV5-1 and TRBJ2-1, the complete variable domain is KAGVTQTPRYLIKTRGQQVTLSCSPISGHRSVSWYQQTPGQGLQFLFEYFSETQRNKGNFPGRFSGRQFSNSRSEMNVSTLELGDSALYLCASSLPGTGLYNEQFFGPGTRLTVL.

The V gene is TRBV5-4, the J gene TRBJ2-7; TRBD2 aligns across 8 bases. V was clipped by 1 base and J by 2 bases; unmatched bases: 2. The germline V gene has CDR1 SGHNT and CDR2 YYREEE (reference sequence). There are 14 residues in the CDR3. The CDR3 here is CASSLRGGTYEQYF. In DNA, the CDR3 is TGTGCCAGCAGCTTGCGGGGGGGAACCTACGAGCAGTACTTC.

The chain joins TRBV24-1 to TRBJ1-5, with a weak D call TRBD1 (5 bases). V lost 5 bases and J lost 7, with 11 bases in between. The CDR3 runs to 13 residues. CDR1 is KGHDR, CDR2 SFDVKD, per germline. In nucleotides, the CDR3 is TGTGCCACCAGTGGAAGGGGCTTACAGCCCCAGCATTTT. It translates to CATSGRGLQPQHF.

This clone came up once. The CDR3 here is CASSPLDRGNTEAFF. The CDR3 DNA follows: TGTGCCAGCAGTCCCCTGGACAGGGGGAACACTGAAGCTTTCTTT. This sequence joins TRBV6-5 and TRBJ1-1; the match to TRBD1 covers 9 bases. The CDR3 spans 15 residues. Germline CDR1 reads MNHEY; CDR2 reads SVGAGI. V lost 5 bases and J lost 1; bases outside the gene matches: 5.

The J gene is TRBJ2-3, the V gene TRBV28; weak D call: TRBD2 (6 bases). The germline gives CDR1 MDHEN, CDR2 SYDVKM. There are 16 residues in the CDR3. V was cut by 7 bases and J by 4 bases, with 21 bases left in between. Here the CDR3 DNA reads TGTGCCAGCACCCCCCTACGGTCCGCGGGGCCAGATACGCAGTATTTT. This codes for CASTPLRSAGPDTQYF.

V usage is TRBV18 and J usage is TRBJ2-1; TRBD2 agrees at 13 bases. This CDR3 is 14 amino acids long. The V gene end was trimmed by 4 bases and the J gene end by 9 bases; junction bases not matched to a gene: 3. Germline V lookup: CDR1 KGHSH, CDR2 LQKENI. The CDR3 DNA reads as TGTGCCAGCTCACGGACTAGCGGGAGACCTGAGCAGTTCTTC. It specifies CASSRTSGRPEQFF.

The chain combines TRBV6-5 with TRBJ1-4, with TRBD1 identical over 9 bases. The CDR3 totals 14 residues. The J segment lost 5 bases and the V segment lost 6 bases, leaving 4 bases of the junction unmatched. CDR1 and CDR2 (germline): MNHEY, SVGAGI. This CDR3 is CASRETGGNEKLFF. In DNA form, the CDR3 reads TGTGCCAGCAGGGAGACAGGGGGGAATGAAAAACTGTTTTTT.

This clone has just a few counts. The V gene is TRBV2, the J gene TRBJ1-2, with D possibly TRBD1 on 5 matching bases. Germline assignment: CDR1 SNHLY and CDR2 FYNNEI. V dropped 8 bases and J dropped 2 bases, with 12 bases sitting between them. The CDR3 has 13 residues. In DNA, the CDR3 is TGTGCCAGCGGACACCTTGTCAACTATGGCTACACCTTC. This translates into CASGHLVNYGYTF.

The V gene is TRBV19, the J gene TRBJ2-1; TRBD1 matches at 7 bases. Unmatched junction bases numbered 5, after V lost 3 bases and J lost 3 bases. The CDR3 consists of 15 residues. The germline V gene has CDR1 LNHDA and CDR2 SQIVND (reference sequence). The CDR3 coding sequence is TGTGCCAGTAGTATGGGACAGACACTCTACAATGAGCAGTTCTTC. Translation: CASSMGQTLYNEQFF.

The chain recombines TRBV18 with TRBJ2-3; possibly TRBD2 for D (5 bases). Germline CDR1 reads KGHSH; CDR2 reads LQKENI. Trimming shortened V by 3 bases and J by 4 bases, and 17 bases separated the two germline ends. This CDR3 has 16 amino acids. CDR3 coding DNA: TGTGCCAGCTCACCGTCGAGGACTCCGAGGGCAGATACGCAGTATTTT. This sequence encodes CASSPSRTPRADTQYF.

The genes are TRBV3-1 (or the pseudogene TRBV3-2) and TRBJ1-4; 9 bases are shared with TRBD1. Trimming at V came to 5 bases and at J to 10 bases, leaving 11 bases not matched to a gene. This CDR3 is built from 15 residues. Germline V gene lookup returns CDR1 LGHDT and CDR2 YNNKEL (reference sequence). The CDR3 coding sequence is TGTGCCAGCAGCTTACAGGGGGCGCAAATCGGAAAACTGTTTTTT. It specifies CASSLQGAQIGKLFF.

The chain is built from TRBV30 and TRBJ1-2, with TRBD1 as a possible D gene (6 bases). Trimming removed 4 bases at V and 5 bases at J, with 17 bases between. Germline V gene lookup returns CDR1 GTSNPN and CDR2 SVGIG (reference sequence). The CDR3 totals 14 residues. CDR3 sequence reads: CAWISQGPGYGYTF. In DNA, the CDR3 is TGTGCCTGGATTTCACAGGGACCAGGATATGGCTACACCTTC.

The genes are TRBV11-2 and TRBJ1-1, with D unclear. The CDR3 has 13 amino acids. V was shortened by 5 bases and J by 0 bases, with 7 bases between the two germline ends. Germline V gene lookup returns CDR1 SGHAT and CDR2 FQNNGV. DNA for the CDR3: TGTGCCAGCAGCCTTACGGTGAACACTGAAGCTTTCTTT. This translates into CASSLTVNTEAFF.

The chain couples TRBV5-1 to TRBJ1-1; weak D call: TRBD1 (6 bases). V lost 4 bases and J 7 bases, leaving 26 bases between the germline ends. Germline loops: CDR1 SGHRS, CDR2 YFSETQ. This CDR3 comprises 17 residues. CDR3 sequence reads: CASSPGSGTRFRFEAFF. Here the CDR3 DNA reads TGCGCCAGCAGCCCTGGATCCGGGACACGGTTTCGTTTTGAAGCTTTCTTT.

Points on this clone: This sample includes further DNA sequences coding for the same CDR3. The genes are TRBV10-3 and TRBJ2-7; D gene unclear. The germline V gene encodes CDR1 ENHRY and CDR2 SYGVKD. V lost 3 bases and J lost 0, with 6 bases in between. The CDR3 is 13 residues long. CDR3 region: CAISEPGSYEQYF. DNA of the CDR3: TGTGCCATCAGTGAACCCGGCTCCTACGAGCAGTACTTC.

The V call is TRBV5-5, the J call TRBJ2-1; no clear D. The CDR3 runs to 16 residues. Germline V gene lookup returns CDR1 SGHKS and CDR2 YYEKEE (reference sequence). Trimming removed 1 base at V and 0 bases at J, with 11 bases between. The CDR3 DNA reads as TGTGCCAGCAGCTTGTTACAACCATCCTCCTACAATGAGCAGTTCTTC. The encoded protein is CASSLLQPSSYNEQFF.

The V and J genes are TRBV5-1 and TRBJ1-3, with a possible D match to TRBD1 (6 bases). From germline, CDR1 is SGHRS and CDR2 YFSETQ. This CDR3 contains 17 residues. V shed 2 bases and J shed 2 bases, with 17 bases lying between them. CDR3 in DNA: TGCGCCAGCAGCTTCCATTCACAGGGTCACACTGGAAACACCATATATTTT. Its translation is CASSFHSQGHTGNTIYF.

J is TRBJ1-1 and V is TRBV7-2; possible D gene TRBD1, 5 bases. Germline V lookup: CDR1 SGHTA, CDR2 FQGNSA. There are 12 residues in the CDR3. Between the trimmed V and J ends, which lost 5 bases and 7 bases, there was a span of 11 bases. The CDR3 nucleotides are TGTGCCAGCAGCATTAGCAGGGTTGAAGCTTTCTTT. It is translated as CASSISRVEAFF.

CDR3 in amino acids: CASSSRLAGGRDEQFF. CDR3 bases: TGTGCCAGCAGCTCGCGATTAGCGGGAGGGCGGGATGAGCAGTTCTTC. This chain links TRBV7-9 with TRBJ2-1; 11 bases fit TRBD2. The CDR3 is 16 amino acids. The V gene's germline CDR1 is SEHNR and CDR2 FQNEAQ (reference sequence). Trimming at V came to 4 bases and at J to 8 bases, leaving 10 bases not matched to a gene.

This chain uses TRBV6-5 with TRBJ2-5; D is possibly TRBD2 (6 bases). V shed 6 bases and J shed 4 bases, with 15 bases lying between them. The CDR3 runs 14 residues. Germline assignment: CDR1 MNHEY and CDR2 SVGAGI. As DNA, the CDR3 is TGTGCCAGCAGCCATTCTTGGGGGGTAGAGACCCAGTACTTC. Translated: CASSHSWGVETQYF.

This clone turned up a few times. This chain links TRBV24-1 with TRBJ2-1; 14 bases line up with TRBD2. With 4 bases clipped from V and 0 bases from J, the junction kept 7 bases outside the gene matches. Germline V gives CDR1 KGHDR, CDR2 SFDVKD. The CDR3 is 19 amino acids. The CDR3 DNA reads TGTGCCACCAGTGAGTCGGGACTAGCGGGAGTAGACTCCTACAATGAGCAGTTCTTC. Amino acids: CATSESGLAGVDSYNEQFF.